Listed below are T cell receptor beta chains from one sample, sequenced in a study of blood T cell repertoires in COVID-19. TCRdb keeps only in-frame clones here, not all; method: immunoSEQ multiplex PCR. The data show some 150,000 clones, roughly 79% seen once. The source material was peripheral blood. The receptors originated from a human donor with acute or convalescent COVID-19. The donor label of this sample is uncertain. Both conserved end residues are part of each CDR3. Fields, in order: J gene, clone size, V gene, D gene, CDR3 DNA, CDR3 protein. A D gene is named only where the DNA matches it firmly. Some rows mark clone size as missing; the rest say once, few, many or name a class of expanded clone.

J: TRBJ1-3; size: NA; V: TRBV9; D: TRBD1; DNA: TGTGCCAGCAGCTCCAGGGGGACTCCTGGAAACACCATATATTTT; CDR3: CASSSRGTPGNTIYF
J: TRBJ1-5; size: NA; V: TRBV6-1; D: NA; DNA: TGTGCCAGCAGTGAGGGGGGAAGTCAGCCCCAGCATTTT; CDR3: CASSEGGSQPQHF
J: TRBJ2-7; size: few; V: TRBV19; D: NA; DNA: TGTGCCAGTAGTATAGATCTGGGGGCCCCACGCGAGCAGTACTTC; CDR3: CASSIDLGAPREQYF
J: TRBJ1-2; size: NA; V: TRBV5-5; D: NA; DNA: TGTGCCAGCAGCTTTTCGTCCGGGACTGACTATGGCTACACCTTC; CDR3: CASSFSSGTDYGYTF
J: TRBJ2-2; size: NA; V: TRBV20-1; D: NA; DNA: TGCAGTGCTAGTGGGGGGCGAACCGGGGAGCTGTTTTTT; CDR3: CSASGGRTGELFF
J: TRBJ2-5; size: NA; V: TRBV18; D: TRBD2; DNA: TGTGCCAGCTCAGGGACTAGCGGCCAAGAGACCCAGTACTTC; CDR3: CASSGTSGQETQYF
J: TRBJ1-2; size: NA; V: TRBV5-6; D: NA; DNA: TGTGCCAGCAGCCCCGTCGCGGGGGCCGGAAACTATGGCTACACCTTC; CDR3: CASSPVAGAGNYGYTF
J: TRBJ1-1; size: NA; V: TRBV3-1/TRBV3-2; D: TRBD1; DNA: TGTGCCAGCAGGTTAACAGGGGTAGCTGAAGCTTTCTTT; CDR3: CASRLTGVAEAFF
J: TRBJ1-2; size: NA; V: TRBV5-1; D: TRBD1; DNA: TGCGCCAGCAGAGGGACAGCTAGCGCCGGAGGCTACACCTTC; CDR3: CASRGTASAGGYTF
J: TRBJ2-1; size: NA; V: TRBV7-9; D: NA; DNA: TGTGCCAGCAGCTTAGGTTTGGGGGCAAGCAGTGAGCAGTTCTTC; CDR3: CASSLGLGASSEQFF
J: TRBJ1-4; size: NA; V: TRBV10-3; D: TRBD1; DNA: TGTGCCATCAGCATGGACAGGGGGAATGAAAAACTGTTTTTT; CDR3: CAISMDRGNEKLFF
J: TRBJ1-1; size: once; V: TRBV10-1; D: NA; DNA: TGCGCCAGCAGGGCGCGAGCAGAAGGAGCAGCTTTCTTT; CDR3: CASRARAEGAAFF
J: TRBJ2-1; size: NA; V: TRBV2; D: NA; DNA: TGTGCCAGTATGGGAGAGGGCAATGAGCAGTTCTTC; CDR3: CASMGEGNEQFF
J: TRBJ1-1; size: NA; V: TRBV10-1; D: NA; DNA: TGCGCCAGCAGTGAGTCTAAGGGGACTGAAGCTTTCTTT; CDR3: CASSESKGTEAFF
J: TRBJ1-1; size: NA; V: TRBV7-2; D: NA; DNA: TGTGCCAGCAGCTTAGCTGCCGGAGTGAACACTGAAGCTTTCTTT; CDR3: CASSLAAGVNTEAFF
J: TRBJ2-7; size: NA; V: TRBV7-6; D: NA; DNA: TGTGCCAGCAGCTTAAACCGAATAGCCCACGAGCAGTACTTC; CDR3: CASSLNRIAHEQYF
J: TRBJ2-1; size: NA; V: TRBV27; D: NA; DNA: TGTGCCAGCAGCCCGACAGGTGCGAGCTCCTACAATGAGCAGTTCTTC; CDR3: CASSPTGASSYNEQFF
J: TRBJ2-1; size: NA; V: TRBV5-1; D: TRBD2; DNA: TGCGCCAGCAGCTTGGACGGGGGGAGTTACAATGAGCAGTTCTTC; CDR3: CASSLDGGSYNEQFF
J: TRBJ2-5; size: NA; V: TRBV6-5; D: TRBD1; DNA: TGTGCCAGCAGTTACTCTTCCAGGGGGGAGACCCAGTACTTC; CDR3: CASSYSSRGETQYF
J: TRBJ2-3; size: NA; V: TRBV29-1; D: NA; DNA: TGCAGCGTTAACCCAACGGGGACAGATACGCAGTATTTT; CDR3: CSVNPTGTDTQYF
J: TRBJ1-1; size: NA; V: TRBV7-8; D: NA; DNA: TGTGCCAGCAGCTTAGGTTCCAACAGACCGAACACTGAAGCTTTCTTT; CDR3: CASSLGSNRPNTEAFF
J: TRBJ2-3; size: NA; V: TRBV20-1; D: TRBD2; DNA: TGCAGTGCTAGTGGACTAGGTGGGGGCACAGATACGCAGTATTTT; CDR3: CSASGLGGGTDTQYF
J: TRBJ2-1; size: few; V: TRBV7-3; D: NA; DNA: TGTGCCAGCAGCCCCCGAGGGGGAACGGTCGTGGGTGAGCAGTTCTTC; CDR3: CASSPRGGTVVGEQFF
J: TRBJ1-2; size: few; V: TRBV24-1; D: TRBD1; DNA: TGTGCCACCAGTGATTTACAGGGGCAAGGCTACACCTTC; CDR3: CATSDLQGQGYTF
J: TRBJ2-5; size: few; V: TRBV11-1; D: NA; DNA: TGTGCCAGCAGCTTAGGGCGGGAGACCCAGTACTTC; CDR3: CASSLGRETQYF
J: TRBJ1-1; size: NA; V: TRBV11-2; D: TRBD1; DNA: TGTGCCAGCAGTCACACAGGGGGCACTGAAGCTTTCTTT; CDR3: CASSHTGGTEAFF
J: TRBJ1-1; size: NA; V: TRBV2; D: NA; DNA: TGTGCCAGCCGGGTAAAGGACAGCGCGAACACTGAAGCTTTCTTT; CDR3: CASRVKDSANTEAFF
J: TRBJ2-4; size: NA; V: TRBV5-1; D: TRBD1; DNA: TGCGCCAGCAGCTCTGACAGGGCGGACATTCAGTACTTC; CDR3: CASSSDRADIQYF
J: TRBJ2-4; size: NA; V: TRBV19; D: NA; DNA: TGTGCCAGTAGTATAGATTCCGGGAAAAACATTCAGTACTTC; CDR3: CASSIDSGKNIQYF
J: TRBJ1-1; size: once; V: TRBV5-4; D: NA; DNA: TGTGCCAGCAGCCCGCCGGGACACCACAACACTGAAGCTTTCTTT; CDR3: CASSPPGHHNTEAFF
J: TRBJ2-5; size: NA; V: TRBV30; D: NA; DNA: TGTGCCTGGAGTGTAAACCTAGCCGGGACCCAGTACTTC; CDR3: CAWSVNLAGTQYF
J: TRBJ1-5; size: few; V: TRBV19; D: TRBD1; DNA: TGTGCCAGTAGTATAAACAGGGGAGACAATCAGCCCCAGCATTTT; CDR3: CASSINRGDNQPQHF
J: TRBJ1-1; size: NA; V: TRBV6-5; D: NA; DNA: TGTGCCATACGGGGGAACACTGAAGCTTTCTTT; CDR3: CAIRGNTEAFF
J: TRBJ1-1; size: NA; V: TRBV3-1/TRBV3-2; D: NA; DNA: TGTGCCAGCAGCCAAGGCTCGGGGGGCACTGAAGCTTTCTTT; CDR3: CASSQGSGGTEAFF
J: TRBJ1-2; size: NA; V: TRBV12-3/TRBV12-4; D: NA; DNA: TGTGCCAGCAGTTTAGACTACTATGGTGGCTACACCTTC; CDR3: CASSLDYYGGYTF
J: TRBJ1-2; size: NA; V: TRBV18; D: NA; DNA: TGTGCCAGCTCCCAAGACGGGTTTTATGGCTACACCTTC; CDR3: CASSQDGFYGYTF
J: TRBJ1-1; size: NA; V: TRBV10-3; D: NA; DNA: TGTGCCATCACCCGGGAGAGGAACACTGAAGCTTTCTTT; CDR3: CAITRERNTEAFF
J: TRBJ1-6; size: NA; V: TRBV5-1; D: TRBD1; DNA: TGCGCCAGCAGCTTGGAAGGGACAGGGGGTTCACCCCTCCACTTT; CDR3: CASSLEGTGGSPLHF
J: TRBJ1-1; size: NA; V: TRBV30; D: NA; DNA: TGTGCCTGGAGTAGGACTTTCGAGAACACTGAAGCTTTCTTT; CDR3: CAWSRTFENTEAFF
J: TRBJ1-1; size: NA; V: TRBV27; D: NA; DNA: TGTGCCAGCAGTCCGACGGGGAACACTGAAGCTTTCTTT; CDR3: CASSPTGNTEAFF
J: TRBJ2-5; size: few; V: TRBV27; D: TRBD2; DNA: TGTGCCAGCAGTTTCCTAGCGGGGGGGCAAGAGACCCAGTACTTC; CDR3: CASSFLAGGQETQYF
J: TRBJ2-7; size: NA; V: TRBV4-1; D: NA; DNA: TGCGCCAGCAGCCAAGGAGGGTGGGACGAGCAGTACTTC; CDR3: CASSQGGWDEQYF
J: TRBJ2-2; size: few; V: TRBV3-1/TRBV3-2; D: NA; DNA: TGTGCCAGCACCCAAAACCGGAGGGGCGGGGAGCTGTTTTTT; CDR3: CASTQNRRGGELFF
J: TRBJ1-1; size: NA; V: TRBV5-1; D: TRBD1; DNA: TGCGCCAGCAGCTTACAGGGGGCGAACACTGAAGCTTTCTTT; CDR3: CASSLQGANTEAFF
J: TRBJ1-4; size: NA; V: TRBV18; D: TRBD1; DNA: TGTGCCAGCTCACCGGCAGGGGGTAGAGAAAAACTGTTTTTT; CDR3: CASSPAGGREKLFF
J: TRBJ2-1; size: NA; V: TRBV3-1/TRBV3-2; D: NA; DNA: TGTGCCAGCAGGGCCCTCTCCTACAATGAGCAGTTCTTC; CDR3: CASRALSYNEQFF
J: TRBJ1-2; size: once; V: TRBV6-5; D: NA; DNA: TGTGCCAGTAAACGGGAAGGGGGTGGAAACTATGGCTACACCTTC; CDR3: CASKREGGGNYGYTF
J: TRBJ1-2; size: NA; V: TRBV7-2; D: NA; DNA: TGTGCCAGCAGTTTATCAGGAGGCTACACCTTC; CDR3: CASSLSGGYTF
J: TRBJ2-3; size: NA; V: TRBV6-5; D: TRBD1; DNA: TGTGCCAGCAGTCGGACAGGTCTTAGCACAGATACGCAGTATTTT; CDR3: CASSRTGLSTDTQYF
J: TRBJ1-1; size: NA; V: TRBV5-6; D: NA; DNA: TGTGCCAGCAGCCGACAGAACACTGAAGCTTTCTTT; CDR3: CASSRQNTEAFF
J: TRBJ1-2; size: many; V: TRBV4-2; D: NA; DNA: TGTGCCAGCAGCCAAGATTTGGGTAGCAGATCTAACTATGGCTACACCTTC; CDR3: CASSQDLGSRSNYGYTF
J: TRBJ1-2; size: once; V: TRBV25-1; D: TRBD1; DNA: TGTGCCAGCAGCCAGGAGGGGACAGGGTATGGCTACACCTTC; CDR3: CASSQEGTGYGYTF
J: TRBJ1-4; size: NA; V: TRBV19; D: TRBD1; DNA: TGTGCCAGTAGTGGGTGGACAGGTGGAAAACTGTTTTTT; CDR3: CASSGWTGGKLFF
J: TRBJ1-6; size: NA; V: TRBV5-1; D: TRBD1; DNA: TGCGCCAGCAGCCCCGGACAGGGGCGAAATTCACCCCTCCACTTT; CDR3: CASSPGQGRNSPLHF
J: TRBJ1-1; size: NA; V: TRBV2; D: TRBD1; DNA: TGTGCCAGCAGTGTACGACAGGGGCTGGCTGAAGCTTTCTTT; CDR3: CASSVRQGLAEAFF
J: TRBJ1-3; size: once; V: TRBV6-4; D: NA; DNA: TGTGCCAGCAGTGACTTCCTTTCCACTATCTCTGGAAACACCATATATTTT; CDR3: CASSDFLSTISGNTIYF
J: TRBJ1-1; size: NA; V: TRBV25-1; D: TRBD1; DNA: TGTGCCAGCAGTGCACGACAGGGGGTCGGCACTGAAGCTTTCTTT; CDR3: CASSARQGVGTEAFF
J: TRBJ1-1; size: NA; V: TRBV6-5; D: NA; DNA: TGTGCCAGCAGCCCCTCCCCTAGGAACACTGAAGCTTTCTTT; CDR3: CASSPSPRNTEAFF